The 22 T cell receptor beta chains below were found in one sample sequenced in a study of lymphopenia after photon versus proton radiotherapy. Sequencing was performed with immunoSEQ multiplex PCR; in TCRdb, only in-frame clones are kept and a portion is missing. The table has roughly 32,000 clones, 85% to 95% seen once. The source was peripheral blood, collected from a patient treated with photon-based radiotherapy. All receptors come from a woman between 45 and 65 years old with cholangiocarcinoma.

This clone appeared a few times. This chain links TRBV5-1 with TRBJ2-1; D is possibly TRBD1 or TRBD2 (5 bases each). Trimming stripped 8 bases from V and 5 bases from J, with 17 bases between. The CDR3 is 14 amino acids. Per germline, CDR1 SGHRS and CDR2 YFSETQ. The CDR3 here is CASKLTPGHNEQFF. The CDR3 DNA sequence: TGCGCCAGTAAGCTGACCCCGGGACACAATGAGCAGTTCTTC.

V gene TRBV10-3 combines with J gene TRBJ2-7; D gene ambiguous. Germline CDR1 is ENHRY and CDR2 is SYGVKD. This CDR3 has 11 residues. The germline V and J ends were trimmed by 2 bases and 3 bases, with 2 bases remaining between them. DNA for the CDR3: TGTGCCATCAGTGAGGGCTACGAGCAGTACTTC. It specifies CAISEGYEQYF.

The chain links TRBV30 to TRBJ1-6; 7 bases line up with TRBD1. V was pared by 0 bases and J by 3 bases, with 2 bases of the junction left unmatched. Germline lookup yields CDR1 GTSNPN and CDR2 SVGIG (reference sequence). The CDR3 totals 15 residues. Here the CDR3 DNA reads TGTGCCTGGAGTGTAGGGGGCGGCTATAATTCACCCCTCCACTTT. Protein sequence: CAWSVGGGYNSPLHF.

The V and J genes are TRBV2 and TRBJ2-1; 7 bases map to TRBD2. Germline V gives CDR1 SNHLY, CDR2 FYNNEI. V shed 4 bases and J 5 bases; nucleotides not matched to a gene: 2. The CDR3 totals 13 residues. The CDR3 DNA reads as TGTGCCAGCAGTGGGACTAGTAACAATGAGCAGTTCTTC. Translated: CASSGTSNNEQFF.

J is TRBJ1-1 and V is TRBV18; D is ambiguous. CDR3 length equals 14 residues. Trimming removed 7 bases at V and 1 base at J, with 13 bases between. From germline, CDR1 is KGHSH and CDR2 LQKENI. The CDR3, as DNA: TGTGCCAGCTGCCACTTGGAGGGGAACACTGAAGCTTTCTTT. Protein: CASCHLEGNTEAFF.

In this sample, this clone turned up a few times. The J gene is TRBJ1-5, the V gene TRBV6-5; no definite D call. CDR3 length: 15 residues. Germline V gene lookup returns CDR1 MNHEY and CDR2 SVGAGI. Deletions cut 0 bases from V and 4 bases from J, with 10 bases between. In nucleotides, the CDR3 is TGTGCCAGCAGTTACTCGATTGGCAGTAATCAGCCCCAGCATTTT. It codes for CASSYSIGSNQPQHF.

The rearrangement joins TRBV5-6 to TRBJ2-1, with no clear D. This CDR3 is 11 amino acids long. Germline V gives CDR1 SGHDT, CDR2 YYEEEE. Trimming stripped 0 bases from V and 13 bases from J, with 8 bases between. Here the CDR3 DNA reads TGTGCCAGCAGCTTGGTCTCCGCCCAGTTCTTC. This encodes CASSLVSAQFF.

The genes are TRBV7-8 and TRBJ1-1, with 8 positions matching TRBD1. The V segment lost 4 bases and the J segment 4 bases; nucleotides outside the gene matches: 5. The germline CDR1 and CDR2 sequences are SGHVS and FQNEAQ. The CDR3 runs 14 residues. The CDR3 spells CASSSAGGVTEAFF. The CDR3 coding sequence is TGTGCCAGCAGCTCCGCAGGGGGCGTCACTGAAGCTTTCTTT.

The chain uses TRBV27 and TRBJ1-2; 8 bases fit TRBD1. V gave up 2 bases and J gave up 5 bases; unmatched junction bases: 22. The CDR3 extends over 20 amino acids. CDR1 and CDR2 from the germline V gene are MNHEY and SMNVEV (reference sequence). The CDR3 nucleotides read TGTGCCAGCAGTTTAGCGTGGGAATCCGGGACAGGTTTTCCCAGTTATGGCTACACCTTC. It is translated as CASSLAWESGTGFPSYGYTF.

The chain carries TRBV19 and TRBJ1-3, with D possibly TRBD1 on 5 matching bases. In germline, CDR1 is LNHDA, CDR2 SQIVND (reference sequence). With 4 bases removed from V and 2 bases from J, the gap between germline ends came to 12 bases. The CDR3 runs 15 residues. The CDR3 loop is CASSTTVLPGNTIYF. CDR3 sequence (DNA): TGTGCCAGTAGTACGACAGTCCTTCCTGGAAACACCATATATTTT.

The chain carries TRBV30 and TRBJ1-6; D remains unclear. The V gene's germline CDR1 is GTSNPN and CDR2 SVGIG (reference sequence). Trimming shortened V by 0 bases and J by 17 bases, and 11 bases separated the two germline ends. This CDR3 is built from 11 residues. The CDR3 loop is CAWSVRLGVHF. The DNA for the CDR3 is TGTGCCTGGAGTGTACGGTTGGGTGTCCACTTT.

This sequence joins TRBV2 and TRBJ2-7; D is uncertain. V lost 1 base to trimming and J lost 7 bases, with 20 bases between them. Germline V gives CDR1 SNHLY, CDR2 FYNNEI. This CDR3 contains 16 residues. CDR3 in amino acids: CASSEGNGPSVWEQYF. CDR3 DNA: TGTGCCAGCAGTGAAGGAAACGGACCCTCGGTTTGGGAGCAGTACTTC.

The chain carries TRBV7-8 and TRBJ1-3, with TRBD1 as a possible D gene (5 bases). The CDR3 loop spans 13 amino acids. The germline CDR1 and CDR2 sequences are SGHVS and FQNEAQ. Trimming left V 0 bases short and J 10 bases short, with 10 bases between. The CDR3 DNA is TGTGCCAGCAGCTTAGCACAGGAAAGGACCATATATTTT. Amino acid sequence: CASSLAQERTIYF.

The V and J genes are TRBV19 and TRBJ1-3; D not certain. Germline-derived CDR1 and CDR2 are LNHDA and SQIVND (reference sequence). CDR3 length: 14 amino acids. V lost 5 bases and J 4 bases, leaving 12 bases between the germline ends. The CDR3 DNA sequence: TGTGCCAGTAGTCGGGGAGTGCCCGGAAACACCATATATTTT. Protein sequence: CASSRGVPGNTIYF.

The chain employs TRBV9 and TRBJ1-2; the D is unclear. The CDR3 is 14 amino acids. V lost 3 bases to trimming and J lost 0 bases, with 9 bases between them. Germline loops: CDR1 SGDLS, CDR2 YYNGEE. The CDR3 DNA follows: TGTGCCAGCAGCGCCGGACGGCCTAACTATGGCTACACCTTC. This codes for CASSAGRPNYGYTF.

The rearrangement uses TRBV6-5 and TRBJ2-5; 7 bases line up with TRBD1. The ends lost 0 bases at V and 7 bases at J; junction bases unmatched: 8. This CDR3 is 15 amino acids long. Germline V gives CDR1 MNHEY, CDR2 SVGAGI. Written as DNA, the CDR3 is TGTGCCAGCAGTTACTCGAGGGGGCGGATCGGGACCCAGTACTTC. Amino acids: CASSYSRGRIGTQYF.

V usage is TRBV7-6 and J usage is TRBJ2-1; possibly TRBD2 for D (5 bases). Germline V gene lookup returns CDR1 SGHVS and CDR2 FNYEAQ. The CDR3 consists of 16 residues. V lost 6 bases to trimming and J lost 0 bases, with 15 bases between them. The CDR3 region is CASSHETKSSYNEQFF. Written as DNA, the CDR3 is TGTGCCAGCAGTCACGAGACTAAGAGCTCCTACAATGAGCAGTTCTTC. Filled out from reference TRBV7-6 and TRBJ2-1, the complete variable domain reads GAGVSQSPRYKVTKRGQDVALRCDPISGHVSLYWYRQALGQGPEFLTYFNYEAQQDKSGLPNDRFSAERPEGSISTLTIQRTEQRDSAMYRCASSHETKSSYNEQFFGPGTRLTVL.

This sequence joins TRBV10-3 and TRBJ1-3, with 10 nucleotides matching TRBD1. This CDR3 spans 15 amino acids. Germline values: CDR1 ENHRY, CDR2 SYGVKD. Unmatched junction bases numbered 9, after V lost 8 bases and J lost 5 bases. The CDR3 nucleotides are TGTGCCATCGGCGACAGGGGGCCGGTAAGAAACACCATATATTTT. This encodes CAIGDRGPVRNTIYF.

This chain joins TRBV19 and TRBJ1-2; no clear D gene. This CDR3 region has 14 residues. Germline V gene data show CDR1 as LNHDA and CDR2 as SQIVND (reference sequence). V shed 5 bases and J shed 8 bases, with 18 bases lying between them. CDR3 bases: TGTGCCAGTAGTCTCTCAGGAAGGGCTGGCGGCTACACCTTC. Translation gives CASSLSGRAGGYTF.

This chain joins TRBV7-2 and TRBJ2-7; D not certain. V dropped 2 bases and J dropped 2 bases, with 10 bases sitting between them. CDR3 length: 14 amino acids. The germline V gene encodes CDR1 SGHTA and CDR2 FQGNSA. CDR3 nucleotide sequence: TGTGCCAGCAGCTTACCCGTCCTCGCCTACGAGCAGTACTTC. Residues: CASSLPVLAYEQYF.

CDR3 DNA sequence: TGTGCCAGCAGCGCGCCGACAGGGAACCTCTATAATTCACCCCTCCACTTT. Translated: CASSAPTGNLYNSPLHF. The J gene is TRBJ1-6, the V gene TRBV9, with 7 nucleotides matching TRBD1. Germline trimming cut 3 bases from V and 3 bases from J; bases unmatched to any gene: 9. CDR1 SGDLS and CDR2 YYNGEE come from the germline V gene. The CDR3 contains 17 residues.

The chain carries TRBV29-1 and TRBJ1-2; 8 positions agree with TRBD1. CDR3 length: 13 residues. Germline V CDR1 and CDR2: SQVTM, ANQGSEA. The trim removed 6 bases at V and 5 bases at J, leaving 8 bases unmatched. DNA for the CDR3: TGCAGCGTCAGCGGACAGGGCGAGTATGGCTACACCTTC. Encoded protein: CSVSGQGEYGYTF.